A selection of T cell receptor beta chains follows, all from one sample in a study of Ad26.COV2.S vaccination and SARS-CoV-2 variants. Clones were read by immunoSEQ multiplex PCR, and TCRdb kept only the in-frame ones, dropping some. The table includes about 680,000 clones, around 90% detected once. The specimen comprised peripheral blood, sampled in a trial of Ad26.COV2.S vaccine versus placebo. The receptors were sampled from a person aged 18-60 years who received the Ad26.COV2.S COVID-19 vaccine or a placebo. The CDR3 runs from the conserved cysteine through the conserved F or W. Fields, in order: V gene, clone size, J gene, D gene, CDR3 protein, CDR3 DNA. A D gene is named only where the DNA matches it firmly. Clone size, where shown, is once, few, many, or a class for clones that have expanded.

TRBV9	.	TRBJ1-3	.	CASSVDPPQSGGGNTIYF	TGTGCCAGCAGCGTAGACCCCCCCCAGTCGGGAGGTGGAAACACCATATATTTT
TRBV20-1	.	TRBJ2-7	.	CSAIRVYEQYF	TGCAGTGCTATACGGGTCTACGAGCAGTACTTC
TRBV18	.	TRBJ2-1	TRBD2	CASSPPLAGEDEQFF	TGTGCCAGCTCACCACCCCTAGCGGGAGAGGATGAGCAGTTCTTC
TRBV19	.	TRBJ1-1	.	CASSMQGVWTEAFF	TGTGCCAGTAGTATGCAGGGCGTCTGGACTGAAGCTTTCTTT
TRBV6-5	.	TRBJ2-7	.	CASSYSSLAYEQYF	TGTGCCAGCAGTTACTCGAGCCTAGCTTACGAGCAGTACTTC
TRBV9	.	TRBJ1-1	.	CASSVTDLNTEAFF	TGTGCCAGCAGCGTTACAGATTTGAACACTGAAGCTTTCTTT
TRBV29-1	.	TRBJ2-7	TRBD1	CSVEALRQGAGQYF	TGCAGCGTTGAAGCTCTGCGTCAGGGGGCTGGGCAGTACTTC
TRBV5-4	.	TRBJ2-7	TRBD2	CASSPWRGGDEQYF	TGTGCCAGCAGCCCGTGGCGGGGGGGGGACGAGCAGTACTTC
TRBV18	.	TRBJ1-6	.	CASSPLNGQNNSPLHF	TGTGCCAGCTCACCATTGAATGGGCAGAATAATTCACCCCTCCACTTT
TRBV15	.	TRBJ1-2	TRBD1	CATSRDRGTGDYGYTF	TGTGCCACCAGCAGAGATCGTGGGACAGGCGACTATGGCTACACCTTC
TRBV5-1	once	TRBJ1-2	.	CASSPPGTPYGYTF	TGCGCCAGCAGCCCACCCGGGACACCTTATGGCTACACCTTC
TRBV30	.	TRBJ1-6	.	CAWSPGVNSPLHF	TGTGCCTGGAGTCCTGGGGTAAATTCACCCCTCCACTTT
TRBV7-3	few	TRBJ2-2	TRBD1	CASSPGGTAGELFF	TGTGCCAGCAGCCCAGGGGGTACGGCCGGGGAGCTGTTTTTT
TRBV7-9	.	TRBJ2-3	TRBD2	CASSLSARPGLAQGDTQYF	TGTGCCAGCAGCCTTTCTGCTCGGCCGGGACTAGCCCAAGGAGATACGCAGTATTTT
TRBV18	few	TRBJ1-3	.	CASSPPDIAGNTIYF	TGTGCCAGCTCACCACCTGACATAGCCGGAAACACCATATATTTT
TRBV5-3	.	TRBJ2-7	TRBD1	CARSPPGGPTSYEQYF	TGTGCCAGAAGCCCCCCAGGGGGCCCCACCTCCTACGAGCAGTACTTC
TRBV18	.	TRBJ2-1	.	CASSPDRDSYNEQFF	TGTGCCAGCTCACCGGACAGAGACTCCTACAATGAGCAGTTCTTC
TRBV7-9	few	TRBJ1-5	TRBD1	CASSKGGDRPQHF	TGTGCCAGCAGCAAAGGGGGCGATCGGCCCCAGCATTTT
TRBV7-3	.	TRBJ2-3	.	CASSLQGSPTDTQYF	TGTGCCAGCAGCTTACAGGGGTCCCCCACAGATACGCAGTATTTT
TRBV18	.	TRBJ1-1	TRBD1	CASSPRDRGQNTEAFF	TGTGCCAGCTCACCAAGGGACAGGGGACAAAACACTGAAGCTTTCTTT
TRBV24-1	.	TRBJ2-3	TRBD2	CAVGGTSTDTQYF	TGTGCGGTGGGAGGGACTAGCACAGATACGCAGTATTTT
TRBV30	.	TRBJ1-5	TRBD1	CAWSKQGNQPQHF	TGTGCCTGGAGCAAACAGGGGAATCAGCCCCAGCATTTT
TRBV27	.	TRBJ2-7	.	CASSPGQFRQYF	TGTGCCAGCAGCCCCGGACAGTTCAGGCAGTACTTC
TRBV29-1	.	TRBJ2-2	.	CSVLRDTGELFF	TGCAGCGTTCTTAGGGACACCGGGGAGCTGTTTTTT
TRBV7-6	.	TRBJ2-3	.	CASSLGTGRVGTDTQYF	TGTGCCAGCAGCTTGGGCACCGGACGTGTTGGCACAGATACGCAGTATTTT
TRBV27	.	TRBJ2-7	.	CASSSTGPPYEQYF	TGTGCCAGCAGTTCTACAGGTCCCCCCTACGAGCAGTACTTC
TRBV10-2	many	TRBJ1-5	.	CASSEQGFHQPQHF	TGCGCCAGCAGTGAGCAGGGTTTTCATCAGCCCCAGCATTTT
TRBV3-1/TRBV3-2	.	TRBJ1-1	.	CASSLRNTEAFF	TGTGCCAGCAGCCTAAGGAACACTGAAGCTTTCTTT
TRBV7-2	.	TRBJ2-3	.	CASSLFLQGQDTQYF	TGTGCCAGCAGCTTATTTCTCCAGGGCCAAGATACGCAGTATTTT
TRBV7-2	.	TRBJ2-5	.	CASSRPQETQYF	TGTGCCAGCAGCAGGCCTCAAGAGACCCAGTACTTC
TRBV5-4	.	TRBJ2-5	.	CASSFSSREETQYF	TGTGCCAGCAGCTTTAGTAGCAGGGAAGAGACCCAGTACTTC
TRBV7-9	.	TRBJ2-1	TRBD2	CASRPTSGSNEQFF	TGTGCCAGCAGACCTACTAGCGGGAGCAATGAGCAGTTCTTC
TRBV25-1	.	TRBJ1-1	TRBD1	CASSVQGGYTEAFF	TGTGCCAGCAGTGTCCAGGGGGGATACACTGAAGCTTTCTTT
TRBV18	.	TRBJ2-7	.	CASSPPGGDEQYF	TGTGCCAGCTCACCACCCGGCGGGGACGAGCAGTACTTC
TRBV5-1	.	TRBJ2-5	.	CASSIGQSGETQYF	TGCGCCAGCAGCATCGGACAGTCCGGGGAGACCCAGTACTTC
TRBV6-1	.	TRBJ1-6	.	CASSEGGENSPLHF	TGTGCCAGCAGTGAAGGAGGAGAGAATTCACCCCTCCACTTT
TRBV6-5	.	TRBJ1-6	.	CASSYRGGSSPLHF	TGTGCCAGCAGTTACCGCGGGGGTAGTTCACCCCTCCACTTT
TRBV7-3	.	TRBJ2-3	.	CASSGGGTGITDTQYF	TGTGCCAGCAGCGGAGGCGGGACGGGGATCACAGATACGCAGTATTTT
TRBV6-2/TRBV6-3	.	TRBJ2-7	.	CASSQTYEQYF	TGTGCCAGCAGTCAAACCTACGAGCAGTACTTC
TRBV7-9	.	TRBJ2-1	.	CASSPDYNEQFF	TGTGCCAGCAGCCCGGACTACAATGAGCAGTTCTTC
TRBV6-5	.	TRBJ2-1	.	CASEKHNEQFF	TGTGCCAGCGAGAAACACAATGAGCAGTTCTTC
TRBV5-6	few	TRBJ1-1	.	CASSSRNNNVEAFF	TGTGCCAGCAGTTCCCGCAACAACAACGTTGAAGCTTTCTTT
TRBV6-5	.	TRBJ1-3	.	CASSYDPAGNTIYF	TGTGCCAGCAGTTATGATCCGGCAGGAAACACCATATATTTT
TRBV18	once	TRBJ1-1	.	CASSPATVEAFF	TGTGCCAGCTCACCAGCGACCGTTGAAGCTTTCTTT
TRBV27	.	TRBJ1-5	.	CASSHDSNQPQHF	TGTGCCAGCAGCCATGATAGCAATCAGCCCCAGCATTTT
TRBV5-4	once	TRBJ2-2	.	CASSLEGRSGTGELFF	TGTGCCAGCAGCTTGGAGGGGAGGTCGGGCACCGGGGAGCTGTTTTTT
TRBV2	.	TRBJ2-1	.	CASSESGGPGNEQFF	TGTGCCAGCAGTGAATCGGGCGGGCCGGGGAATGAGCAGTTCTTC
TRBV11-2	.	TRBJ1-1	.	CATEKVLYDTEAFF	TGTGCCACCGAGAAGGTCCTGTATGACACTGAAGCTTTCTTT
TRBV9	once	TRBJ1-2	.	CASSPPQVGYGYTF	TGTGCCAGCAGCCCCCCACAGGTGGGCTATGGCTACACCTTC
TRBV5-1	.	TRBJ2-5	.	CASSLSGGWETQYF	TGCGCCAGCAGCTTATCCGGAGGTTGGGAGACCCAGTACTTC
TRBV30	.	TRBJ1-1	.	CAWSPGNINTEAFF	TGTGCCTGGAGTCCAGGGAACATAAACACTGAAGCTTTCTTT
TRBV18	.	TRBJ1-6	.	CASSPNGVGSNSPLHF	TGTGCCAGCTCACCAAATGGGGTAGGATCCAATTCACCCCTCCACTTT
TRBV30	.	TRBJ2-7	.	CAWMGLAGYEQYF	TGTGCCTGGATGGGGCTAGCAGGGTACGAGCAGTACTTC
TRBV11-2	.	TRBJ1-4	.	CASSLDDRTAPYELFF	TGTGCCAGCAGCTTAGATGACCGAACAGCCCCGTACGAACTGTTTTTT
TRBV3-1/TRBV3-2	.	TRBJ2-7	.	CASSQGSGASYEQYF	TGTGCCAGCAGCCAAGGAAGCGGTGCTTCCTACGAGCAGTACTTC
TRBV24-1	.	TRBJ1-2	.	CATSDGTAYGYTF	TGTGCCACCAGTGACGGGACGGCCTATGGCTACACCTTC
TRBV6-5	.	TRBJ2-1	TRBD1	CASRPGTGGKNEQFF	TGTGCCAGCAGGCCCGGGACAGGGGGGAAAAATGAGCAGTTCTTC
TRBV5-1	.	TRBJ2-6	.	CASRQFFSGANVLTF	TGCGCCAGCAGGCAGTTCTTCTCTGGGGCCAACGTCCTGACTTTC